This T cell receptor beta chain was recovered during a study of shared clonotypes between healthy human individuals. Overall study results and limits: Naive CD4 clonotype sharing across several donors was approximately 5%. Generally, naive subsets came out with larger estimated richness than memory subsets.

Of note for this clone: Antigen: not known.

Germline CDR1 reads SGHDT; CDR2 reads YYEEEE. Trimming left V 3 bases short and J 0 bases short, with 14 bases between. The CDR3 has 16 amino acids. Donors were healthy HIV-negative adults without recently reported acute infections or vaccinations. Measured with immunoSEQ multiplex PCR; TCRdb has only the in-frame clones, and not every one. The sample holds a few hundred thousand clones; around four fifths are singletons and the top ten take over 9.5%. This clonotype originated in a young man in good health. The chain recombines TRBV5-6 with TRBJ2-3; D is possibly TRBD2 (6 bases). The specimen sequenced was memory CD4+ T cells sorted from blood. Specified subset: CD45RA-negative fraction. Written as DNA, the CDR3 is TGTGCCAGCAGCTGGGGAGGATTCGGAAGCACAGATACGCAGTATTTT. It yields the protein CASSWGGFGSTDTQYF.